The 9 T cell receptor beta chains below were found in one sample sequenced in a study of beta chain features in type 1 diabetes. Of the isolated RNA, all was reverse transcribed, and so the sequenced material was expressed TCRB transcripts. Assay: immunoSEQ multiplex PCR; the TCRdb copy retains only in-frame clones and omits some. Of fewer than 300,000 clones in the sample, roughly 21% were seen once. These TCRs are of unknown antigen specificity. Study-wide findings and caveats: The study found moderately but significantly shorter TCRB CDR3s in all four CD4+ subsets of Type 1 diabetes patients.

Sequenced material: naive CD4+ T cells from blood. The receptor set was obtained from a woman aged 35 to 49 with type 1 diabetes.

This clone was recorded a few times. The chain joins TRBV7-9 to TRBJ2-1, with 7 bases fitting TRBD2. V dropped 7 bases and J dropped 7; count of bases not matched to a gene: 16. This CDR3 contains 16 residues. Germline V gene sequence: CDR1 SEHNR, CDR2 FQNEAQ (reference sequence). CDR3 DNA: TGTGCCAGCATCCTCGGGCTAGCGGAGCCTATTAATGAGCAGTTCTTC. Its translation is CASILGLAEPINEQFF.

This clone showed up just a few times. J is TRBJ2-1 and V is TRBV4-3, with D maybe TRBD1 (5 bases). Per germline, CDR1 LGHNA and CDR2 YSLEER. CDR3 length equals 13 residues. The V gene lost 0 bases and the J gene lost 8 bases, with 8 bases spanning the gap. The CDR3 reads CASSQDFRDEQFF. Written as DNA, the CDR3 is TGCGCCAGCAGCCAAGATTTCAGGGATGAGCAGTTCTTC.

This clone has only a few counts. This sequence joins TRBV14 and TRBJ1-6; TRBD1 is a possible D gene (5 bases). This CDR3 is 15 amino acids long. Trimming took 1 base from V and 7 from J, leaving 11 bases between them. CDR1 SGHDN and CDR2 FVKESK come from the germline V gene. In DNA form, the CDR3 reads TGTGCCAGCAGCCAAGCTCTGGGGCGGAATTCACCCCTCCACTTT. Translation gives CASSQALGRNSPLHF.

This clone was observed a handful of times. The chain couples TRBV7-9 to TRBJ2-1, with 7 bases matching TRBD2. V shed 5 bases and J 2 bases; nucleotides not matched to a gene: 6. This CDR3 has 15 residues. CDR1 is SEHNR and CDR2 is FQNEAQ in the germline V gene (reference sequence). This chain's CDR3 is CASSAAGTPYNEQFF. In DNA, the CDR3 is TGTGCCAGCAGCGCAGCGGGGACTCCCTACAATGAGCAGTTCTTC.

A remark on this clone: This sample also contains other DNA sequences that code for the same CDR3. The gene calls are TRBV5-4 and TRBJ1-5; unclear D gene. Germline CDR1 and CDR2: SGHNT and YYREEE (reference sequence). Trimming shortened V by 0 bases and J by 1 base, and 5 bases separated the two germline ends. The CDR3 has 14 residues. The CDR3 here is CASSLDRSNQPQHF. CDR3 sequence (DNA): TGTGCCAGCAGCTTGGACAGAAGCAATCAGCCCCAGCATTTT.

Turning to this clone: This CDR3 is also generated by other DNA sequences in the sample. The V call is TRBV29-1, the J call TRBJ2-1; 9 bases match TRBD1. Germline CDR1 and CDR2: SQVTM and ANQGSEA. V shed 5 bases and J 2 bases; nucleotides not matched to a gene: 4. This CDR3 contains 14 residues. The CDR3 loop is CSVFDRGTYNEQFF. The CDR3 region has the DNA TGCAGCGTTTTCGACAGGGGGACCTACAATGAGCAGTTCTTC.

This clone was seen more than once but under ten times. Other DNA sequences within the sample encode an identical CDR3. The chain's CDR3 is CAWSVGGDQPQHF. The CDR3 region has the DNA TGTGCCTGGAGTGTAGGAGGGGATCAGCCCCAGCATTTT. The chain recombines TRBV30 with TRBJ1-5; maybe TRBD1 (5 bases). This CDR3 is 13 amino acids long. Trimming removed 0 bases at V and 5 bases at J, with 8 bases between. CDR1 is GTSNPN and CDR2 is SVGIG in the germline V gene (reference sequence).

This clone showed up just a few times. The chain carries TRBV5-4 and TRBJ1-1; D call uncertain. Per germline, CDR1 SGHNT and CDR2 YYREEE (reference sequence). CDR3 length: 16 residues. V lost 4 bases to trimming and J lost 0 bases, with 16 bases between them. CDR3 residues: CASSTEPDNMNTEAFF. The CDR3 region has the DNA TGTGCCAGCAGCACAGAGCCCGACAACATGAACACTGAAGCTTTCTTT.

The V call is TRBV9, the J call TRBJ2-1; 7 positions agree with TRBD1. Germline CDR1 SGDLS, CDR2 YYNGEE. The CDR3 runs 15 residues. J lost 3 bases, V lost 0 bases, and 3 bases had no gene match. CDR3 in amino acids: CASSVEGQYYNEQFF. The CDR3 bases are TGTGCCAGCAGCGTAGAGGGACAGTACTACAATGAGCAGTTCTTC.